These 12 T cell receptor beta chains were all obtained from the same sample, sequenced in a study of T cells in Graves' hyperthyroidism and ophthalmopathy. Researchers took RNA transcripts and amplified the TCR beta CDR3 regions from them. Researchers ran a first-round RT-PCR on the TCR CDR3 using the HTBI primer set. MiXCR, applied by TCRdb to the multiplex PCR reads, yields one record per CDR3 protein. The data show some 600,000 distinct CDR3 sequences, roughly 14% seen once. The specimen sequenced was blood. The receptors derive from a woman aged 25 to 39 with Graves' hyperthyroidism that later progressed to Graves' ophthalmopathy.

This clonotype was counted at least ten times. This sequence joins TRBV25-1 and TRBJ1-5; D is uncertain. Germline V gives CDR1 MGHDK, CDR2 SYGVNS. The CDR3 runs 14 residues. Trimming took off 5 bases at V and 4 bases at J, with 12 bases between the two ends. The CDR3 reads CASSLYGENQPQHF. The CDR3 DNA is TGTGCCAGCAGTCTATACGGGGAAAATCAGCCCCAGCATTTT.

This clonotype showed up many times. The rearrangement links TRBV12-5 to TRBJ1-1; D not certain. This CDR3 region has 13 residues. Germline V gene data show CDR1 as LGHNT and CDR2 as FRNRAP. Trimming shortened V by 8 bases and J by 2 bases, and 12 bases separated the two germline ends. CDR3 amino acids: CASLGPGNTEAFF. The CDR3 DNA sequence: TGTGCTAGTCTTGGACCAGGCAACACTGAAGCTTTCTTT.

Concerning this clonotype: The junction departs from germline at one end; a sequencing error may be responsible. The J gene is TRBJ2-7, the V gene TRBV27; 10 positions match TRBD1. This CDR3 is 15 amino acids long. Germline assignment: CDR1 MNHEY and CDR2 SMNVEV (reference sequence). For the CDR3, the DNA is TGTGTCAGCAGTTTTTCCGGGACAGGGGTAGACGAGCAGTACTTC. The encoded protein is CVSSFSGTGVDEQYF.

The rearrangement joins TRBV25-1 to TRBJ2-3; D might be TRBD1 (5 bases). The CDR3 spans 13 residues. Germline loops: CDR1 MGHDK, CDR2 SYGVNS. Trimming shortened V by 4 bases and J by 5 bases, and 10 bases separated the two germline ends. CDR3 region: CASSAQGGDTQYF. The CDR3 bases are TGTGCCAGCAGTGCCCAGGGCGGAGATACGCAGTATTTT.

This clonotype was counted only a few times. This chain links TRBV9 with TRBJ2-7, with a possible D match to TRBD1 (5 bases). Germline V lookup: CDR1 SGDLS, CDR2 YYNGEE. The length of the CDR3 is 14 residues. Trimming removed 0 bases from V and 4 bases from J, with 11 bases in between. CDR3 bases: TGTGCCAGCAGCGTAGGGGTGGGGCAATACGAGCAGTACTTC. Residues: CASSVGVGQYEQYF.

This clonotype has a count of ten or more. V gene TRBV20-1 combines with J gene TRBJ2-7; D is ambiguous. V was shortened by 4 bases and J by 1 base, with 5 bases between the two germline ends. The CDR3 spans 11 residues. Germline CDR1 is DFQATT and CDR2 is SNEGSKA (reference sequence). CDR3 DNA sequence: TGCAGTGCTATCCTTTCCTACGAGCAGTACTTC. As protein: CSAILSYEQYF.

This clonotype has a count of ten or more. The J gene is TRBJ1-5, the V gene TRBV2; D is uncertain. CDR1 and CDR2 (germline): SNHLY, FYNNEI. Trimming left V 4 bases short and J 7 bases short, with 20 bases between. The CDR3 is 16 amino acids. The CDR3 sequence is CASSVGSARTGQPQHF. Here the CDR3 DNA reads TGTGCCAGCAGTGTAGGCTCGGCCCGAACGGGGCAGCCCCAGCATTTT.

The V and J genes are TRBV29-1 and TRBJ1-5; D is undetermined. Germline CDR1 SQVTM, CDR2 ANQGSEA. With 4 bases removed from V and 4 bases from J, the gap between germline ends came to 14 bases. The length of the CDR3 is 14 residues. CDR3 region: CSVGPGTGNQPQHF. The CDR3, as DNA: TGCAGCGTTGGTCCAGGCACGGGAAATCAGCCCCAGCATTTT.

This clonotype occurred many times. The gene calls are TRBV28 and TRBJ2-7; possibly TRBD2 for D (5 bases). CDR3 size: 12 residues. V shed 5 bases and J shed 2 bases, with 7 bases lying between them. CDR1 and CDR2 (germline): MDHEN, SYDVKM. The DNA for the CDR3 is TGTGCCAGCAGTAAGGGAGCCTACGAGCAGTACTTC. Amino acid sequence: CASSKGAYEQYF.

With respect to this clonotype: A much bigger clone sits one base away, suggesting this may be a read error. The V call is TRBV24-1, the J call TRBJ1-2, with a possible D match to TRBD1 (5 bases). The V gene's germline CDR1 is KGHDR and CDR2 SFDVKD. The CDR3 has 14 amino acids. The CDR3 coding sequence is TGTGCCACCAGTGACCTGATTGGGGGGAATGGCTGCACCTTC. The encoded protein is CATSDLIGGNGCTF.

This clonotype appeared many times. The chain uses TRBV27 and TRBJ1-1; D is unresolved. The CDR3 is 14 amino acids. The germline gives CDR1 MNHEY, CDR2 SMNVEV (reference sequence). V lost 5 bases to trimming and J lost 3 bases, with 13 bases between them. CDR3 loop: CASSGVGGHTEAFF. CDR3 coding DNA: TGTGCCAGCAGTGGGGTGGGAGGTCACACTGAAGCTTTCTTT.

The CDR3 coding sequence is TGTGCCAGCAGTGTTAGCGGGGGCGGGGATGAGCAGTTCTTC. It translates to CASSVSGGGDEQFF. This chain uses TRBV6-1 with TRBJ2-1, with TRBD2 matching 9 bases. The CDR3 is made up of 14 amino acids. The germline V gene has CDR1 MNHNS and CDR2 SASEGT. Trimming took 4 bases from V and 8 from J; bases not matched to a gene: 6.